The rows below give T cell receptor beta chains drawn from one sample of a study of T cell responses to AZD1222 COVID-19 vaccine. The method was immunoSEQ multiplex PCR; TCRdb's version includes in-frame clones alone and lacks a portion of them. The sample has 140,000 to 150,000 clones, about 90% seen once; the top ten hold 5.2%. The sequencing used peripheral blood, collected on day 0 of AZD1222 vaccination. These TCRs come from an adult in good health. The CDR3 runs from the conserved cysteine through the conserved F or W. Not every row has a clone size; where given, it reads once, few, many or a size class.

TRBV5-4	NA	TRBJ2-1	CASSLGQYNEQFF
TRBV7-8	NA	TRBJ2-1	CASSLATVRVGNEQFF
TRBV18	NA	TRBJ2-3	CASSQDMTDTQYF
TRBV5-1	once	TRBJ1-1	CASSLSATGSSEAFF
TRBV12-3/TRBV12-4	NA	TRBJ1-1	CASSLGVGSEAFF
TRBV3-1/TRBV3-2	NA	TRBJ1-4	CASSQREKLFF
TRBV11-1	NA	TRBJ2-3	CASRGPTDTQYF
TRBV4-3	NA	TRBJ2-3	CASSQDPAGVGTQYF
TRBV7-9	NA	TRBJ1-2	CASSLALGQGGGYTF
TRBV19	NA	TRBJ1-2	CASSTGQGVGYTF
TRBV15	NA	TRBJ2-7	CATSRSGTRAYEQYF
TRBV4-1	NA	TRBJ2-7	CASSQDPGPMAAYEQYF
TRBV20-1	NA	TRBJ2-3	CSARDPKRQYF
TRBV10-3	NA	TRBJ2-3	CAISERVDTQYF
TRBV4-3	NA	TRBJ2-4	CASSQEFEVAGVAKNIQYF
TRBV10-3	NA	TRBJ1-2	CAINRGTSNYGYTF
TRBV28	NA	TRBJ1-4	CASSVGREKLFF
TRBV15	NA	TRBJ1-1	CATSSPPPTLNTEAFF
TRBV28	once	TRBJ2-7	CASSPLGNEQYF
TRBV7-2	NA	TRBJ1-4	CASSLAGQLTNEKLFF
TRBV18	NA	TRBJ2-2	CASSPRDGRTTGELFF
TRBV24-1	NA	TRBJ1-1	CATSDQIRTDTEAFF
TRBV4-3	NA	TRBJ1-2	CASSQGGQGDYGYTF
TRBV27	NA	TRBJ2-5	CASSLIFPGDETQYF
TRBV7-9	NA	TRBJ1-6	CASSSYRGGSPLHF
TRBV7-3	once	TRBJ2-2	CASSRQGQGNTGELFF
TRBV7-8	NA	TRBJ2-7	CASSSTRLGQYF
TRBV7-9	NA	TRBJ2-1	CASSGYLGESADEQFF
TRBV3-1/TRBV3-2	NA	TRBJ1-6	CASSQDQYSPLHF
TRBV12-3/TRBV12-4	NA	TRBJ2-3	CASSLALADTQYF
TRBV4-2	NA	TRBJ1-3	CASSQDGISGNTIYF
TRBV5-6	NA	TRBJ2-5	CASSSWGLQETQYF
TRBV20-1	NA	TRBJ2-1	CSASEQSLYNEQFF
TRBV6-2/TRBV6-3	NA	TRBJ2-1	CASSYSVGASSYNEQFF
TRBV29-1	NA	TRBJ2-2	CSVRDRASGYTGELFF
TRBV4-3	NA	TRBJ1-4	CASSQELGPAGEKLFF
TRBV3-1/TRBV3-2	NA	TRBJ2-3	CASSQRGTDTQYF
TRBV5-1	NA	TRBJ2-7	CASSSSSYEQYF
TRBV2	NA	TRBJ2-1	CASVLTSGAYNEQFF
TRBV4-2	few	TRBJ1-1	CASSQALENTEAFF
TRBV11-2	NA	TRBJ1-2	CASSLAPDGPGGYTF
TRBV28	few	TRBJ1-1	CASSAPGRGEAFF
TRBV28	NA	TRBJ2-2	CASIDRGRFTGELFF
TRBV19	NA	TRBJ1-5	CASSIGNQPQHF